This entry concerns a single T cell receptor beta chain. Its antigen remains unidentified. Antigen-specific CD4+ T cells were expanded (with viral peptide pools) by the ViraFEST assay ahead of sequencing. Culture proceeded for about 11 days, and CD4+ T cells were then isolated. The person had PCR-confirmed SARS-CoV-2 infection between March and December 2020. This record belongs to a study of vaccination effects on CD4 cells after COVID-19. Study details: Vaccination followed sampling of two convalescent patients by 16 days and one week respectively. The study, taken as a whole, reports: Predominantly, the post-vaccine spike-reactive clones of convalescents comprised new vaccine-induced clones. Marked clonal contraction of infection- and vaccine-induced clones was seen late after vaccination.

The V gene's germline CDR1 is LNHNV and CDR2 YYDKDF (reference sequence). The CDR3 runs to 13 residues. V gave up 2 bases and J gave up 11 bases, with 15 bases separating them. Clones were read by immunoSEQ multiplex PCR, and TCRdb kept only the in-frame ones, dropping some. The sample yields 25,000 to 35,000 clones, approximately 78% seen once. The source material was CD4+ T cells from PBMCs cultured with a peptide pool, sampled before COVID-19 vaccination. This TCR was sampled from a human donor who had a prior SARS-CoV-2 infection. V usage is TRBV15 and J usage is TRBJ1-1; TRBD1 is a possible D gene (6 bases). CDR3: CATSRSGQTRAFF. The CDR3 DNA reads TGTGCCACCAGCAGATCCGGACAGACCCGGGCTTTCTTT.